This T cell receptor beta chain was sequenced for a study of blood T cell repertoires in COVID-19. Libraries were prepared by immunoSEQ multiplex PCR; TCRdb keeps only in-frame clonotypes and omits some of them. Counted here are 400,000 or so clones, about 87% occurring once; the ten biggest clones make up 0.8% to 0.85%. The germline V gene encodes CDR1 SGHAT and CDR2 FQNNGV. This CDR3 comprises 16 residues. Trimming at V came to 2 bases and at J to 4 bases, leaving 8 bases not matched to a gene. The receptor comes from a man aged 18 to 29 with COVID-19, enrolled during active disease. Sequenced: peripheral blood. The V call is TRBV11-2, the J call TRBJ2-5; 9 bases align to TRBD1. CDR3 DNA: TGTGCCAGCAGCTTAAGTTACAGGGGGCAGCGAGAGACCCAGTACTTC. Amino acid sequence: CASSLSYRGQRETQYF.